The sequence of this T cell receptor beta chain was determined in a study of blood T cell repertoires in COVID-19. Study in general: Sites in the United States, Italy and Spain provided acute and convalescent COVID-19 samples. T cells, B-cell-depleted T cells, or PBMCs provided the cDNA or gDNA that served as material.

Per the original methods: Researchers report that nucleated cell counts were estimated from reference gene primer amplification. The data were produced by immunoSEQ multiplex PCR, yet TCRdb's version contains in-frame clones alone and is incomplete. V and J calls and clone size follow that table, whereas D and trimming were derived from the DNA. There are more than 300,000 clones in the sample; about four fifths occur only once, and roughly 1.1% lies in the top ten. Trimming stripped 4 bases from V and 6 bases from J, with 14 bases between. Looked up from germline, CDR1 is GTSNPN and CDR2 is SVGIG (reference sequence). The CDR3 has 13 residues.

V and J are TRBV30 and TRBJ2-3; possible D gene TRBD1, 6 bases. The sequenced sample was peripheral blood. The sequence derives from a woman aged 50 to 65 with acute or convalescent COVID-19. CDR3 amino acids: CAWTGQPSDTQYF. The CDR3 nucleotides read TGTGCCTGGACCGGACAGCCATCTGATACGCAGTATTTT.